Listed here are 2 T cell receptor beta chains from one sample, sequenced in a study of T cell changes during pregnancy in multiple sclerosis (dated by TCRdb to between 2018 and 2021). The method behind the library was the immunoSEQ multiplex PCR assay. The clones in this table, taken by TCRdb from immuneACCESS, are in-frame only. Not every clone is retained; where verified, under half of the shortfall comes from an unresolved V gene, and the cause of the rest is unknown. The table for this sample lists tens of thousands of clones; around 92% of them were counted only once. The top ten hold over 2.5% of the sample. The specimen was peripheral blood, collected in the third trimester of pregnancy. These receptors originate from a female donor in good health, enrolled as a control in a pregnancy study.

The chain joins TRBV27 to TRBJ2-7, with TRBD1 as a possible D gene (5 bases). The CDR3 runs to 14 residues. Deletions cut 3 bases from V and 4 bases from J, with 13 bases between. Germline assignment: CDR1 MNHEY and CDR2 SMNVEV (reference sequence). CDR3 amino acids: CASSFSDTLYEQYF. The DNA of the CDR3 is TGTGCCAGCAGTTTTTCGGACACTCTTTACGAGCAGTACTTC.

CDR3: CASTTTSGSSYEQYF. In nucleotides, the CDR3 is TGTGCCAGCACCACGACTAGCGGGTCCTCCTACGAGCAGTACTTC. The chain uses TRBV28 and TRBJ2-7; 10 positions match TRBD2. The CDR3 runs to 15 residues. From germline, CDR1 is MDHEN and CDR2 SYDVKM. Trimming took 7 bases from V and 0 from J; bases not matched to a gene: 6.